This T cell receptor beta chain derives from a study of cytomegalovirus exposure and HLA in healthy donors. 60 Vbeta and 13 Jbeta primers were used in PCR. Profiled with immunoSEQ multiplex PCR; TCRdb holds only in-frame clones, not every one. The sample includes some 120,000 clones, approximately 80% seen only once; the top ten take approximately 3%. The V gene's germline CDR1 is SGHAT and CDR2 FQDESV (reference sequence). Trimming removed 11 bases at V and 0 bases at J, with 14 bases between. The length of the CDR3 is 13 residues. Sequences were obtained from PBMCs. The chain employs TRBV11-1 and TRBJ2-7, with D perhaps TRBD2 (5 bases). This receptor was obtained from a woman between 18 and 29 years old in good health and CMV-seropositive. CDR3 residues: CACQADSSYEQYF. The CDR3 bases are TGTGCCTGCCAGGCGGACTCCTCCTACGAGCAGTACTTC. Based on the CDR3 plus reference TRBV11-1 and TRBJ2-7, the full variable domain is EAEVAQSPRYKITEKSQAVAFWCDPISGHATLYWYRQILGQGPELLVQFQDESVVDDSQLPKDRFSAERLKGVDSTLKIQPAELGDSAMYLCACQADSSYEQYFGPGTRLTVT.